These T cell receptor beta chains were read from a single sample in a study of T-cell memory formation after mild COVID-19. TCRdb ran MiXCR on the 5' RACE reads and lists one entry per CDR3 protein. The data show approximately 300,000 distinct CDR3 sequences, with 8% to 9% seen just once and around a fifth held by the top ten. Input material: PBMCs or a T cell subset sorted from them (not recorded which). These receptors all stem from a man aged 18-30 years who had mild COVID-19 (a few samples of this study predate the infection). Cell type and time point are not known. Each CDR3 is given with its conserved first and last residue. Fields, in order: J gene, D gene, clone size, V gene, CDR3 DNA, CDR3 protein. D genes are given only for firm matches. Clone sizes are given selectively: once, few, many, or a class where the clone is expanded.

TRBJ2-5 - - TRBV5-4 TGTGCCACCGGACTATGGGCGGAGACCCAGTACTTC CATGLWAETQYF
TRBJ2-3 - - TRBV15 TGTGCCACCAGCAGAGTTGGCAGAACCACAGATACGCAGTATTTT CATSRVGRTTDTQYF
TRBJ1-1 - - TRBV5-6 TGTGCCAGCAGCTTGCGGCGAACCCTTCAGGGCACTGAAGCTTTCTTT CASSLRRTLQGTEAFF
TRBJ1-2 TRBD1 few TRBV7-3 TGTGCCAGCAGCTCCCGGACAGGGGGCGGCTACACCTTC CASSSRTGGGYTF
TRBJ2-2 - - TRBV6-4 TGTGCCACCCCCACCTCTCCCCCAACCGGGGAGCTGTTTTTT CATPTSPPTGELFF
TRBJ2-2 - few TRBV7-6 TGTGCCAGCAGCTTAGGGGGCGGAGGGTCCGGGGAGCTGTTTTTT CASSLGGGGSGELFF
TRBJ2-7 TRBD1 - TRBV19 TGTGCCAGCAGCCCCCGGGACAGGGGTCTAGAGCAGTACTTC CASSPRDRGLEQYF
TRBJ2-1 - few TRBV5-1 TGCGCCAGCTCGCGAGGGGGGGGGGCCGGAAATGAGCAGTTCTTC CASSRGGGAGNEQFF
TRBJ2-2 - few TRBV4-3 TGCGCCAGCAGCCAAGTCTTGAGGAAAGCCGGGGAGCTGTTTTTT CASSQVLRKAGELFF
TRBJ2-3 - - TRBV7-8 TGTGCCAGCAGCTTGAGGGGGGGGACCCCAGATACGCAGTATTTT CASSLRGGTPDTQYF
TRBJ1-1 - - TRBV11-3 TGTGCCAGCAGCTGGGGGGACACTGAAGCTTTCTTT CASSWGDTEAFF
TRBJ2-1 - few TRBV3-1 TGTGCCAGCAGCCGAGGAGAGTTCCACAATGAGCAGTTCTTC CASSRGEFHNEQFF
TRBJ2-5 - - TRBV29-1 TGCAGCGTTGAGGTGGCAGCCCAAGATCAAGAGACCCAGTACTTC CSVEVAAQDQETQYF
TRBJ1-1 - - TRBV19 TGTGCCACGCGGGGGGAGGTCACCGAAGCTTTCTTT CATRGEVTEAFF
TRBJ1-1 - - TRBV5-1 TGCGCCAGCAGCTCTCACAGGGAGGGCACTGAAGCTTTCTTT CASSSHREGTEAFF
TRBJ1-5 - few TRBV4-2 TGTGCCAGCAGCCAAGGGAGGAACAGCAATCAGCCCCAGCATTTT CASSQGRNSNQPQHF
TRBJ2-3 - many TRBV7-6 TGTGCCAGCAGCCCCCCGTCCCAGACAGATACGCAGTATTTT CASSPPSQTDTQYF
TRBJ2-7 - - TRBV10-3 TGTGCCATCAGTGAGTCTCGGGTTGACTACGAGCAGTACTTC CAISESRVDYEQYF
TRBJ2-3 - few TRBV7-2 TGTGCCAGCAGCCCGATGTTGGATACGCAGTATTTT CASSPMLDTQYF
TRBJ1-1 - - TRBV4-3 TGCGCCAGCAGCCGGTCAGTCGCGGGGTCGACCACTGAAGCTTTCTTT CASSRSVAGSTTEAFF
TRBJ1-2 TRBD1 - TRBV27 TGTGCCAGCAGTCCCCGGACAGGGGTCGGCTACACCTTC CASSPRTGVGYTF
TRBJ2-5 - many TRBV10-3 TGTGCCATCAGTGGCCGGGACGCGGCCCAAGAGACCCAGTACTTC CAISGRDAAQETQYF
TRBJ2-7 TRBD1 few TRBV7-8 TGTGCCAGCAGCGCCGGGACAGGGGAATTTATATACGAGCAGTACTTC CASSAGTGEFIYEQYF
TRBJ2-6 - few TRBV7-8 TGTGCCAGCAGCTTAGTGTTCCGGGGAGGCGGCTCTGGGGCCAACGTCCTGACTTTC CASSLVFRGGGSGANVLTF
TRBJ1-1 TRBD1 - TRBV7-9 TGTGCCAGCAGCTTTAGGGGGCGGGCAGGCACTGAAGCTTTCTTT CASSFRGRAGTEAFF
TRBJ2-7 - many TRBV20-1 TGCAGTGCTAGATGGGCCTCGCGCCAGTACTTC CSARWASRQYF
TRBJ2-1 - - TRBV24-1 TGTGCCACCAGTGACCTTGACAATGAGCAGTTCTTC CATSDLDNEQFF
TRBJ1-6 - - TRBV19 TGTGCCACCAGTACCGGGACACCTAATTCACCCCTCCACTTT CATSTGTPNSPLHF
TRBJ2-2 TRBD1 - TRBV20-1 TGCAGTGCTAGAACGGGACAGTCGAACACCGGGGAGCTGTTTTTT CSARTGQSNTGELFF
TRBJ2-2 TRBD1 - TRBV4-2 TGTGCCAGCAGCCAGGATGACAGGGGGGACACCGGGGAGCTGTTTTTT CASSQDDRGDTGELFF
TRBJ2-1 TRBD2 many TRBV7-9 TGTGCCAGCAGCGGGGGACTAGCGGGGGCCACCTACAATGAGCAGTTCTTC CASSGGLAGATYNEQFF
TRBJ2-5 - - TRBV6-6 TGTGCCAGCAGTTACCAGGACGGGCTTAGGGAGACCCAGTACTTC CASSYQDGLRETQYF
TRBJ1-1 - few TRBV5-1 TGCGCCAGCAGCTTAAAGGGGCGCAAGCTTGTGGGCACTGAAGCTTTCTTT CASSLKGRKLVGTEAFF
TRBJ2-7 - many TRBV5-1 TGCGCCAGCAGACAGGGAATGGGCTACGAGCAGTACTTC CASRQGMGYEQYF
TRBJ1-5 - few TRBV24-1 TGTGCCACCAGTGATTCTTCTTATCAGCCCCAGCATTTT CATSDSSYQPQHF
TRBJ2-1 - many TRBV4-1 TGCGCCAGCAGCCCTTACCCACCGAATGAGCAGTTCTTC CASSPYPPNEQFF
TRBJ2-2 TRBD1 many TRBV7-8 TGTGCCAGTGACGGGACAGGGCCTTCCCAAAACACCGGGGAGCTGTTTTTT CASDGTGPSQNTGELFF
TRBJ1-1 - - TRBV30 TGTGCCTGGAGTGTAAGCAGGAACACTGAAGCTTTCTTT CAWSVSRNTEAFF
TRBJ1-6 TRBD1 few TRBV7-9 TGTGCCAGCAGCCTGGTACAGGGGATAAATTCACCCCTCCACTTT CASSLVQGINSPLHF
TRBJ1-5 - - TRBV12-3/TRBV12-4 TGTGCCAGCAGTGGCGGCGGTGGGGGTAGCAATCAGCCCCAGCATTTT CASSGGGGGSNQPQHF
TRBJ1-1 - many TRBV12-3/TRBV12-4 TGTGCCAGCAGTTTAATGACAGGAAACACTGAAGCTTTCTTT CASSLMTGNTEAFF
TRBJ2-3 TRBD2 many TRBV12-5 TGTGCTAGTGGACCCGGACTAGCGGGACGTTCGGATACGCAGTATTTT CASGPGLAGRSDTQYF
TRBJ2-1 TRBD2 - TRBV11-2 TGTGCCAGCAGCTTAGTAGCGGGGGGGCTCGATGAGCAGTTCTTC CASSLVAGGLDEQFF
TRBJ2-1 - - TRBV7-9 TGTGCCAGCAGCGGTCTCATGAGCAATGAGCAGTTCTTC CASSGLMSNEQFF
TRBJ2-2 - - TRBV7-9 TGTGCCAGCAGCCCCGGTGGAGGGGAAACCGGGGAGCTGTTTTTT CASSPGGGETGELFF
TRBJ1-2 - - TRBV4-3 TGCGCCAGCAGCCAAGATCGGTCAGGGTCTAACTATGGCTACACCTTC CASSQDRSGSNYGYTF
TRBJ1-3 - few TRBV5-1 TGCGCCAGCAGCCGTGGAGTCGCAGGGGACGGAAACACCATATATTTT CASSRGVAGDGNTIYF
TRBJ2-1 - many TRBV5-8 TGTGCCAGCAGGCGATTGGGACGCCAGGGATCAGGTGAGCAGTTCTTC CASRRLGRQGSGEQFF
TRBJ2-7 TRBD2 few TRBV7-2 TGTGCCAGCAGCCGCGGGGGGTTCGCCAAGCAGTACTTC CASSRGGFAKQYF
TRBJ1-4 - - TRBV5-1 TGCGCCAGCAGCCGCGATAGGACAGATGATGAAAAACTGTTTTTT CASSRDRTDDEKLFF
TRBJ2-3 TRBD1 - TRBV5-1 TGCGCCAGCAGCTTCGGACAGGCCCCTAGCACAGATACGCAGTATTTT CASSFGQAPSTDTQYF
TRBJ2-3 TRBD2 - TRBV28 TGTGCCAGCAAGGGACTAGTTGCAGATACGCAGTATTTT CASKGLVADTQYF
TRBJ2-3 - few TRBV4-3 TGCGCCAGCAGCCAAGATTGGCGCACTAGCACAGATACGCAGTATTTT CASSQDWRTSTDTQYF
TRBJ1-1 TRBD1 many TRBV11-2 TGTGCCAGCAGCTTCAGGGGGACTGAAGCTTTCTTT CASSFRGTEAFF
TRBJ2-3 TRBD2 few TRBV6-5 TGTGCCAGCAGTTACTCGCGGGGGAATTCAGATACGCAGTATTTT CASSYSRGNSDTQYF
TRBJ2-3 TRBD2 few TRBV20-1 TGCAGTGCTAGAGATCCCACTAGCGGGGGGACTGTTACGCAGTATTTT CSARDPTSGGTVTQYF
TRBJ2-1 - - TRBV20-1 TGCAGTGCTAGAGATCCGGGCACGATCTCCTACAATGAGAAGTTCTTC CSARDPGTISYNEKFF
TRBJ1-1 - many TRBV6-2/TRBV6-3 TGTGCCGGACACACCGGGGGTAACACTGAAGCTTTCTTT CAGHTGGNTEAFF